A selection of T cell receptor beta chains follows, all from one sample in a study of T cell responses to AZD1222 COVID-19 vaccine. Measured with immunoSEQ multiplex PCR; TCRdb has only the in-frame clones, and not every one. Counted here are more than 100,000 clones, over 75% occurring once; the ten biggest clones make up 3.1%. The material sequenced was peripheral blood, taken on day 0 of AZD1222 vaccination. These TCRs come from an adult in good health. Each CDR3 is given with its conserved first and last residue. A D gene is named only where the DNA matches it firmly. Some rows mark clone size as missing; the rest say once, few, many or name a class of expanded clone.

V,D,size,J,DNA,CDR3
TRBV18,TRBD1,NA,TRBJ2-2,TGTGCCAGCTCACCACCGGGACAGAGACTCACCGGGGAGCTGTTTTTT,CASSPPGQRLTGELFF
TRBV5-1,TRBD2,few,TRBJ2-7,TGCGCCAGCAGCTCGGTGCCAGCGGGAGGGGTCTACGAGCAGTACTTC,CASSSVPAGGVYEQYF
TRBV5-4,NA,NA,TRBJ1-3,TGTGCCAGCAGCTCGGGACGCCCGAGCTCTGGAAACACCATATATTTT,CASSSGRPSSGNTIYF
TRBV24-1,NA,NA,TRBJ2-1,TGTGCCACCAGTGATGTGTCAGGGGAGTCGGGCTACAATGAGCAGTTCTTC,CATSDVSGESGYNEQFF
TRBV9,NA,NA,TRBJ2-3,TGTGCCAGCAGCGTCGGGGGGCGCACAGATACGCAGTATTTT,CASSVGGRTDTQYF
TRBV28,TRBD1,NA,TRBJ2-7,TGTGCCAGCAGGACAGGGCAGAAGCTTCCCTACGAGCAGTACTTC,CASRTGQKLPYEQYF
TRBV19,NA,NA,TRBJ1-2,TGTGCCAGTAGCCTCAGTGGATTATATGGCTACACCTTC,CASSLSGLYGYTF
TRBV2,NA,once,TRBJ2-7,TGTGCCAGCAGACCTGTCCTATCCGAGCAGTACTTC,CASRPVLSEQYF
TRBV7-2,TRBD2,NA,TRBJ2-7,TGTGCCAGCAGCCTAGCGGGGGGGCTGTACGAGCAGTACTTC,CASSLAGGLYEQYF
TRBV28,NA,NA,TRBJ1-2,TGTGCCAGCAGCTTCGCAGGGAGCGATGGCTACACCTTC,CASSFAGSDGYTF
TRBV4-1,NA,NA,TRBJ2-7,TGCGCCAGCAGCCAAGATCGGGGGAACGAGCAGTACTTC,CASSQDRGNEQYF
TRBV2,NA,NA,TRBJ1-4,TGTGCCAGCAGTGCGGGTCCAGGGACACTGTTTTTT,CASSAGPGTLFF
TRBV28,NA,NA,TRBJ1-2,TGTGCCAGCACCGACTCGGTGGGGTATGGCTACACCTTC,CASTDSVGYGYTF
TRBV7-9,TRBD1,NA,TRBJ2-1,TGTGCCAGCAATAAAGACAGGGGGGGCAATGAGCAGTTCTTC,CASNKDRGGNEQFF
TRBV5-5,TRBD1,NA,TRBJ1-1,TGTGCCAGCAGCCCGAGACAGGGTATGAACACTGAAGCTTTCTTT,CASSPRQGMNTEAFF
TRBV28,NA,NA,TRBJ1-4,TGTGCCAGCAGTTTTATGAGGGGGGAAAAACTGTTTTTT,CASSFMRGEKLFF
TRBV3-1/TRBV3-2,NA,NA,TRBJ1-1,TGTGCCAGCAGCCAACAGGGTGGTACCACTGAAGCTTTCTTT,CASSQQGGTTEAFF
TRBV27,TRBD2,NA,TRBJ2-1,TGTGCCAGTCAACGCCTCGGGAGGAACTACAATGAGCAGTTCTTC,CASQRLGRNYNEQFF
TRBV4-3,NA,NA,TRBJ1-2,TGCGCCAGCTCCCCCGAGGAAGGGTCCTATGGCTACACCTTC,CASSPEEGSYGYTF
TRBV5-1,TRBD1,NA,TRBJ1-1,TGCGCCAGCAGCCTCCGACAGGGGCGGTACTCTGAAGCTTTCTTT,CASSLRQGRYSEAFF
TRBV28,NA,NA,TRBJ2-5,TGTGCCAGCAGTTTGAGAAGGGCAGGGGTAGAGACCCAGTACTTC,CASSLRRAGVETQYF
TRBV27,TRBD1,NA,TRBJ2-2,TGTGCCAGCAGTTTACTCTCATGGGGTGGGACAGGGGAGATTACCGGGGAGCTGTTTTTT,CASSLLSWGGTGEITGELFF
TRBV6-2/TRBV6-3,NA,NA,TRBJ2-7,TGTGCCAGCAGTTACCCCCCGCGGAACGAGCAGTACTTC,CASSYPPRNEQYF
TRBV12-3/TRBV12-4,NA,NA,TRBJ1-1,TGTGCCAGCAGCCAAGGGCCTGAAGCTTTCTTT,CASSQGPEAFF
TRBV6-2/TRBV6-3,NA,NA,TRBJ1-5,TGTGCCAGCAGTTACCCAGGGGGCAATCAGCCCCAGCATTTT,CASSYPGGNQPQHF
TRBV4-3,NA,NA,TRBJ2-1,TGCGCCAGCAGCCAAGATAGGGCAGGGCACAATGAGCAGTTCTTC,CASSQDRAGHNEQFF
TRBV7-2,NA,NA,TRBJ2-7,TGTGCCAGCAGCTCCTCGCGGAACACCTACGAGCAGTACTTC,CASSSSRNTYEQYF
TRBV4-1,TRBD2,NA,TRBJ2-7,TGCGCCAGCAGCCAAGAACTAGCGGGAGGGTCGTGGTACGAGCAGTACTTC,CASSQELAGGSWYEQYF
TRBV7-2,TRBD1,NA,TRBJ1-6,TGTGCCAGCAGCTTTCTCGGGGACAGGCCCCTCCACTTT,CASSFLGDRPLHF
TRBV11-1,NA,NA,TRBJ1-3,TGTGCCAGCAGCTCCGGGCAGCCAGGGACTGGAAACACCATATATTTT,CASSSGQPGTGNTIYF
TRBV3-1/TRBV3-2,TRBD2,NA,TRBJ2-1,TGTGCCAGCAGCCTGACTAGCGGGAGGGGCTCCTACAATGAGCAGTTCTTC,CASSLTSGRGSYNEQFF
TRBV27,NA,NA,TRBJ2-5,TGTGCCAGCAGTTACGGACCGTGGGAAGAGACCCAGTACTTC,CASSYGPWEETQYF
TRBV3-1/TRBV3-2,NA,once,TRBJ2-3,TGTGCCAGCAGCCAAGTCTCTTTCGGCACAGATACGCAGTATTTT,CASSQVSFGTDTQYF
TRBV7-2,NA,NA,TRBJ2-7,TGTGCCAGCAGCCTCACGCGAACCCCCTACGAGCAGTACTTC,CASSLTRTPYEQYF
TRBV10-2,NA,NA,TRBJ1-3,TGCGCCAGCAGTCAGCAGGGAGTAACTGGAAACACCATATATTTT,CASSQQGVTGNTIYF
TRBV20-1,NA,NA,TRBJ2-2,TGCAGTGCTAGTGGGCAGGGGGGCAACACCGGGGAGCTGTTTTTT,CSASGQGGNTGELFF
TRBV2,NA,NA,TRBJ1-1,TGTGCCAGCAGGGGAATTTTGGGGGAGACTGAAGCTTTCTTT,CASRGILGETEAFF
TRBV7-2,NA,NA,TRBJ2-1,TGTGCCAGCAGCCGCCGTGGAGAGCACGTTGAGCAGTTCTTC,CASSRRGEHVEQFF
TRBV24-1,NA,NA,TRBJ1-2,TGTGCCACCAGTGGTTTACAGGGACGCGGCTACACCTTC,CATSGLQGRGYTF
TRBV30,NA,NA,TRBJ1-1,TGTGCCTGGAGTCGAGAGCTAGAAGCTTTCTTT,CAWSRELEAFF
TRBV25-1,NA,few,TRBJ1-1,TGTGCCAGCGGGTATTTAGGGAGCACTGAAGCTTTCTTT,CASGYLGSTEAFF
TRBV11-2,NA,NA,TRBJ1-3,TGTGCCAGCAGCTTATCTTGGGGTCTTGGAAACACCATATATTTT,CASSLSWGLGNTIYF
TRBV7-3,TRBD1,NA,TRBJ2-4,TGTGCCAGCAGCTCCTCGGACAGGGCGGACATTCAGTACTTC,CASSSSDRADIQYF
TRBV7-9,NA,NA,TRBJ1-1,TGTGCCAGCAGCTCAGAAATATGGAACACTGAAGCTTTCTTT,CASSSEIWNTEAFF
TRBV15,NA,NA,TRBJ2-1,TGTGCCACCACCGGTGGGCGCATAGGCCATGAGCAGTTCTTC,CATTGGRIGHEQFF
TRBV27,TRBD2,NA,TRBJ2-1,TGTGCCAGCAGTCTCGTAAGCGGGAGCTCCTACAATGAGCAGTTCTTC,CASSLVSGSSYNEQFF
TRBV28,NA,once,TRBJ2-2,TGTGCCAGCAGTTTAAACCCCAGAGAAGCGAACACCGGGGAGCTGTTTTTT,CASSLNPREANTGELFF
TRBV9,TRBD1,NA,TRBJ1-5,TGTGCCAGCAGCGTAGGATGGGACAGGGGCCAGCCCCAGCATTTT,CASSVGWDRGQPQHF
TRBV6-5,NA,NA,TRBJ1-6,TGTGCCAGCAGTTACTCGCAGGGATTGAATTCACCCCTCCACTTT,CASSYSQGLNSPLHF
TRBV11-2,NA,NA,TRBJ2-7,TGTGCCAGCAGCTTAGAAAGGACCGGGACAAACCCCTACGAGCAGTACTTC,CASSLERTGTNPYEQYF
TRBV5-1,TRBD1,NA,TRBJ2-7,TGCGCCAGCAGCTGGTACCCGGGACAGGGGGTAACTAGCGGCTCCTACGAGCAGTACTTC,CASSWYPGQGVTSGSYEQYF
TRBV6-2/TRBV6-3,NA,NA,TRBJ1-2,TGTGCCAGCAGTTATGCCGGCCCCCCGAGGAGCTACACCTTC,CASSYAGPPRSYTF
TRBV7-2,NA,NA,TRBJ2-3,TGTGCCAGCAGCCAAGTGGGGGGACCAGATACGCAGTATTTT,CASSQVGGPDTQYF
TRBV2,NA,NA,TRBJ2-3,TGTGCCAGCAGTGCAAACACAGATACGCAGTATTTT,CASSANTDTQYF
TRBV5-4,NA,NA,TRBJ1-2,TGTGCCAGCAGTGGAAGGGGGAATGGCTACACCTTC,CASSGRGNGYTF
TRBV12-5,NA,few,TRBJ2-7,TGTGCTAGTGGTGCAGGGGGGACCACCGCCCCCTACGAGCAGTACTTC,CASGAGGTTAPYEQYF
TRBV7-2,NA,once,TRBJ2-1,TGTGCCAGCAGCCCCACGGCTCCCCTCAGTGGGAATGAGCAGTTCTTC,CASSPTAPLSGNEQFF
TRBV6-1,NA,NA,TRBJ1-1,TGTGCCAGCAGTGATTGGGGATTGAACACTGAAGCTTTCTTT,CASSDWGLNTEAFF
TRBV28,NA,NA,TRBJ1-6,TGTGCCAGCAGTCCCCCTCGAGAATCACCCCTCCACTTT,CASSPPRESPLHF